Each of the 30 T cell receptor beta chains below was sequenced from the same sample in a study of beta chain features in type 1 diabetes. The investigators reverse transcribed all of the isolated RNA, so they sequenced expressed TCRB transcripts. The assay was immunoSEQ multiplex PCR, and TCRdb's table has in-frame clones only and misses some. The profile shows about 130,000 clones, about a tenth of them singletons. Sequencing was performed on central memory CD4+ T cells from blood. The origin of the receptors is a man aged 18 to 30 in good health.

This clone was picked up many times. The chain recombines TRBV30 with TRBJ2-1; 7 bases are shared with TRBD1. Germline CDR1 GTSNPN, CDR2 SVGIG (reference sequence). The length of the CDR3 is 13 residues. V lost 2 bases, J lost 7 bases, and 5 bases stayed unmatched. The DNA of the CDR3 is TGTGCCTGGAGTAACAGGGGCGGGAATGAGCAGTTCTTC. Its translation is CAWSNRGGNEQFF.

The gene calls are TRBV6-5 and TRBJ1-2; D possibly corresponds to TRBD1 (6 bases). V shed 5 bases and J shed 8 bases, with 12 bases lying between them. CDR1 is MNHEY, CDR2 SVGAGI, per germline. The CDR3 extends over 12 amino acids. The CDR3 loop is CASSIPTGGYTF. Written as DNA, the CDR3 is TGTGCCAGCAGTATCCCGACAGGAGGCTACACCTTC.

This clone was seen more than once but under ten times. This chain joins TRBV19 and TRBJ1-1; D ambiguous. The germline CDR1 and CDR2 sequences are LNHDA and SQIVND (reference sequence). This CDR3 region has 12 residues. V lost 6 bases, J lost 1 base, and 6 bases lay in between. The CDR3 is CASRFRNTEAFF. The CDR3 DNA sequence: TGTGCCAGTAGGTTCAGGAACACTGAAGCTTTCTTT.

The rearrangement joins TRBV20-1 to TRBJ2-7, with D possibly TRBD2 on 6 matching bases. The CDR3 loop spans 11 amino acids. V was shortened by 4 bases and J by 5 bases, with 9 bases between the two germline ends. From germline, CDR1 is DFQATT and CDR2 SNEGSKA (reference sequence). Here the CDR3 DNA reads TGCAGTGCTAAACTAGCCAACGAGCAGTACTTC. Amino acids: CSAKLANEQYF.

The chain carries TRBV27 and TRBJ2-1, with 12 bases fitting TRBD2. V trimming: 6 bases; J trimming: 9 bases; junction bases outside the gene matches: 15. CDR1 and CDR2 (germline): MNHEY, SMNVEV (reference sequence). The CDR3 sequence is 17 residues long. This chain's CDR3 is CASSPFPLAGGPSEQFF. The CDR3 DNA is TGTGCCAGCAGCCCATTCCCCCTAGCGGGGGGGCCGAGTGAGCAGTTCTTC.

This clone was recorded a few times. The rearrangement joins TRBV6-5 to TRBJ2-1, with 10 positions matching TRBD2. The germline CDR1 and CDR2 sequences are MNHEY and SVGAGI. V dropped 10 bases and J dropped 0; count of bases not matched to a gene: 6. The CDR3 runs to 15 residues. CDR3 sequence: CATRPSGGSYNEQFF. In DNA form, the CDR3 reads TGTGCCACGCGTCCTAGCGGGGGCTCCTACAATGAGCAGTTCTTC.

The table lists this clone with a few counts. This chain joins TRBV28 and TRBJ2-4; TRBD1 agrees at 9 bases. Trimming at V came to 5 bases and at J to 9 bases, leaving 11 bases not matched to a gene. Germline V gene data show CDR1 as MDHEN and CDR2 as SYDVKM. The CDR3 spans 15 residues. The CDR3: CASSQDRGLVGIQYF. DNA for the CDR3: TGTGCCAGCAGTCAGGACAGGGGCCTCGTGGGCATTCAGTACTTC.

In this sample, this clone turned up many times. The CDR3 nucleotides read TGTGCCACCAGCAGACATCAGGGGGCGCGAGGGGAAGAGACCCAGTACTTC. Translation gives CATSRHQGARGEETQYF. The genes are TRBV15 and TRBJ2-5, with TRBD1 identical over 8 bases. The CDR3 loop spans 17 amino acids. The germline gives CDR1 LNHNV, CDR2 YYDKDF (reference sequence). After removal of 2 bases from V and 3 bases from J, the junction contained 11 bases not matched to a gene.

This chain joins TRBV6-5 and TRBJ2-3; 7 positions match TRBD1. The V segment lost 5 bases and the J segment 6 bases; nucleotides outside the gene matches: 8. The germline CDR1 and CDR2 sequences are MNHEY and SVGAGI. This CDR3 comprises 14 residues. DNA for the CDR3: TGTGCCAGCAGTGCGAGACAGGGAGTGGATACGCAGTATTTT. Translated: CASSARQGVDTQYF.

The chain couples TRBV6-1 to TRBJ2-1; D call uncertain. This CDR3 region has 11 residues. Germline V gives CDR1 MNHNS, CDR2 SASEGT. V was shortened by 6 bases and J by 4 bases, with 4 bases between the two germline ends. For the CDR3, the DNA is TGTGCCAGCAGATTATACAATGAGCAGTTCTTC. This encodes CASRLYNEQFF.

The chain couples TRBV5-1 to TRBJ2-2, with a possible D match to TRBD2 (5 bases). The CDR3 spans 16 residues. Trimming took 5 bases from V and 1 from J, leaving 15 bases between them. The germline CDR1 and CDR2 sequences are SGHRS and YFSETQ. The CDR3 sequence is CASREAGKRNTGELFF. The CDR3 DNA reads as TGCGCCAGCAGAGAAGCCGGGAAACGGAACACCGGGGAGCTGTTTTTT.

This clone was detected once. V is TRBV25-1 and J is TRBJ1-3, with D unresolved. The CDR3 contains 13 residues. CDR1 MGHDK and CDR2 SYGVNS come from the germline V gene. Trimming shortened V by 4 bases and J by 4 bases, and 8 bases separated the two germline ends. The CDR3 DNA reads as TGTGCCAGCAGTGTCCCAACAGGAAACACCATATATTTT. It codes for CASSVPTGNTIYF.

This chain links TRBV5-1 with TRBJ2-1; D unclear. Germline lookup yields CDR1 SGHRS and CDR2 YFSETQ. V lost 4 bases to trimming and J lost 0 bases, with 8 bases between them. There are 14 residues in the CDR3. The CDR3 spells CASSPLASYNEQFF. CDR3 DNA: TGCGCCAGCAGCCCCTTAGCCTCCTACAATGAGCAGTTCTTC.

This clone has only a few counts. The CDR3 here is CASSLRTASYNQPQHF. The CDR3 DNA reads as TGTGCCAGCAGCCTAAGGACAGCAAGCTACAATCAGCCCCAGCATTTT. The chain combines TRBV2 with TRBJ1-5; a possible D gene is TRBD1 (6 bases). The CDR3 covers 16 residues. Germline lookup yields CDR1 SNHLY and CDR2 FYNNEI. V lost 6 bases, J lost 3 bases, and 18 bases lay in between.

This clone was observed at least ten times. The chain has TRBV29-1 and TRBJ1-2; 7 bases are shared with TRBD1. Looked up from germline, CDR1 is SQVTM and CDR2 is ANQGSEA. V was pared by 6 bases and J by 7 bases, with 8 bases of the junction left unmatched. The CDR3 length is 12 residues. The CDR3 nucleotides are TGCAGCGTCCCGACAGGGCGTCCTGGCTACACCTTC. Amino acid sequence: CSVPTGRPGYTF. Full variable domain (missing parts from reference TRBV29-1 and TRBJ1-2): SAVISQKPSRDICQRGTSLTIQCQVDSQVTMMFWYRQQPGQSLTLIATANQGSEATYESGFVIDKFPISRPNLTFSTLTVSNMSPEDSSIYLCSVPTGRPGYTFGSGTRLTVV.

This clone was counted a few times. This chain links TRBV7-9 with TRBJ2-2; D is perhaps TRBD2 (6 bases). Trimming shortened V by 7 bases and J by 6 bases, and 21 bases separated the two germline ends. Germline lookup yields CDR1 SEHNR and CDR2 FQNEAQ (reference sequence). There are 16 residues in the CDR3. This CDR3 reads CASTRNAGSNAGELFF. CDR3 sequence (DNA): TGTGCCAGCACTCGGAACGCGGGGTCCAACGCCGGGGAGCTGTTTTTT.

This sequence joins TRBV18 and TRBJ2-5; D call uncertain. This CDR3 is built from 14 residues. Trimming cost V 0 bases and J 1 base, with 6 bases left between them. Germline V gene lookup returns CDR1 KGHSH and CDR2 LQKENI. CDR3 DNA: TGTGCCAGCTCACCACCGGCCAGCCAAGAGACCCAGTACTTC. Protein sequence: CASSPPASQETQYF. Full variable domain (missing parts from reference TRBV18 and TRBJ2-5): NAGVMQNPRHLVRRRGQEARLRCSPMKGHSHVYWYRQLPEEGLKFMVYLQKENIIDESGMPKERFSAEFPKEGPSILRIQQVVRGDSAAYFCASSPPASQETQYFGPGTRLLVL.

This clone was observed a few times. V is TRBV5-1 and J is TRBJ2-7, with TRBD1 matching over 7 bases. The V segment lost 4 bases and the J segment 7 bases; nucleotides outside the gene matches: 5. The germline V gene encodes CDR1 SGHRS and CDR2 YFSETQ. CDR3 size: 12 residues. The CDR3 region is CASSRDSLEQYF. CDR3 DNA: TGCGCCAGCAGCCGGGACAGCTTGGAGCAGTACTTC.

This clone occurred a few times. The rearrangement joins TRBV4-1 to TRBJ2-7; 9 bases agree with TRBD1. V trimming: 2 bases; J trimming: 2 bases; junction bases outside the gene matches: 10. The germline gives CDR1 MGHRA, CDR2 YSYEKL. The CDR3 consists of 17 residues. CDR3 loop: CASSQPYRTGEAYEQYF. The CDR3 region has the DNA TGCGCCAGCAGCCAACCTTACCGGACAGGGGAAGCCTACGAGCAGTACTTC.

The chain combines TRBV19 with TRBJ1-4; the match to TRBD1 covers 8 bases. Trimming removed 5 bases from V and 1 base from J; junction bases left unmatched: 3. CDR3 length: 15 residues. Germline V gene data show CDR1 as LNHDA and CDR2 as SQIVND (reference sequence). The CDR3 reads CASSDRGGTNEKLFF. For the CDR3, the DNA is TGTGCCAGTAGTGACAGGGGAGGAACTAATGAAAAACTGTTTTTT.

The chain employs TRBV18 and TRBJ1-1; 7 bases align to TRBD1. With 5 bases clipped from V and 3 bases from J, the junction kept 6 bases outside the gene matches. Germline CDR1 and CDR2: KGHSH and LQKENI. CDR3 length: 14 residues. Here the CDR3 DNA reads TGTGCCAGCTCAGAGCGGACAGGAGACACTGAAGCTTTCTTT. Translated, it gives CASSERTGDTEAFF.

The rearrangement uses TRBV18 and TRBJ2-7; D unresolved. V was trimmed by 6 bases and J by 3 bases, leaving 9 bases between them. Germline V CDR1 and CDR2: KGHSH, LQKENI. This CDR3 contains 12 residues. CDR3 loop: CASSGRFYEQYF. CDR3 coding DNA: TGTGCCAGCTCGGGCCGCTTCTACGAGCAGTACTTC.

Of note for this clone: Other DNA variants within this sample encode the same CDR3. The CDR3 DNA reads TGTGCCAGCAGCTGGGGGCTTGCGGAGACCCAGTACTTC. Its translation: CASSWGLAETQYF. The chain is built from TRBV5-6 and TRBJ2-5; weak D call: TRBD1 (6 bases). The CDR3 runs 13 residues. The germline V gene has CDR1 SGHDT and CDR2 YYEEEE. The ends were cut back, 3 bases at V and 5 bases at J, with 11 bases in the middle.

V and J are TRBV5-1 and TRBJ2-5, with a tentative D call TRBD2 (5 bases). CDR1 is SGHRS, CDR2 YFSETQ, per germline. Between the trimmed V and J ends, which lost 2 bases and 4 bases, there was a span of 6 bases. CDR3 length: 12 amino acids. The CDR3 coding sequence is TGCGCCAGCAGCTTTCGGGGAGAGACCCAGTACTTC. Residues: CASSFRGETQYF.

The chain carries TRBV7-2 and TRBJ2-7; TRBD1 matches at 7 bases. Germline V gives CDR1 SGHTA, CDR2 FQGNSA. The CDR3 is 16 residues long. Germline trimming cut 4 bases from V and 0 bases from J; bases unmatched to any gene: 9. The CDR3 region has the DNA TGTGCCAGCAGCTCCGCCGGGACAGCAAGCTCCTACGAGCAGTACTTC. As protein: CASSSAGTASSYEQYF.

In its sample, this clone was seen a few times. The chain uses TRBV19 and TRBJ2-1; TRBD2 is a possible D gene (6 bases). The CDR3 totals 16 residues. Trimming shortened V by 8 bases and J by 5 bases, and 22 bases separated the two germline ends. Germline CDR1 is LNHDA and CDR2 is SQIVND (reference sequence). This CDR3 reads CASSSSLGTSDNEQFF. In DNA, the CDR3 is TGTGCCAGTTCCTCGAGTTTAGGGACTTCCGACAATGAGCAGTTCTTC. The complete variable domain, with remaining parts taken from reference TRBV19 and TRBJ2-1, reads DGGITQSPKYLFRKEGQNVTLSCEQNLNHDAMYWYRQDPGQGLRLIYYSQIVNDFQKGDIAEGYSVSREKKESFPLTVTSAQKNPTAFYLCASSSSLGTSDNEQFFGPGTRLTVL.

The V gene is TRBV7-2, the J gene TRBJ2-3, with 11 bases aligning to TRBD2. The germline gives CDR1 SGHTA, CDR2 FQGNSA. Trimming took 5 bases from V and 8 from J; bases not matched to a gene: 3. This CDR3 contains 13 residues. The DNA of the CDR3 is TGTGCCAGCAGCACCGGACTAGCGGGTACGCAGTATTTT. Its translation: CASSTGLAGTQYF.

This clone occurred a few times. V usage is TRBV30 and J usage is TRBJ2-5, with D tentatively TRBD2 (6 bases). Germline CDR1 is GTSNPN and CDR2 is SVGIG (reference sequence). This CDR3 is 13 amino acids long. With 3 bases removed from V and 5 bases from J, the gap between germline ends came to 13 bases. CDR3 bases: TGTGCCTGGAGGGCGGGACTGGGGGAGACCCAGTACTTC. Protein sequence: CAWRAGLGETQYF.

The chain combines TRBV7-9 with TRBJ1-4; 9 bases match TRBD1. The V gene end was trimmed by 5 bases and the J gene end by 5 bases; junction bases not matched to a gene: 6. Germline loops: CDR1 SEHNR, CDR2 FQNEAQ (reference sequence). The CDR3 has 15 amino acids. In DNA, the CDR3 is TGTGCCAGCAGCCGGGACAGGGATCGGAATGAAAAACTGTTTTTT. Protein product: CASSRDRDRNEKLFF.

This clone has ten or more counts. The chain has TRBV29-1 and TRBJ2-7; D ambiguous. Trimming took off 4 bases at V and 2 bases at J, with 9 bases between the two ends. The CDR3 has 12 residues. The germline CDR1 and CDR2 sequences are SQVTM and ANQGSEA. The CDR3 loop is CSVGAKAYEQYF. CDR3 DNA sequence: TGCAGCGTTGGGGCAAAAGCCTACGAGCAGTACTTC.